The 25 T cell receptor beta chains in this list originate from one sample, sequenced in a study of post-analysis software for immune sequencing data. Sequencing libraries made from TCR beta cDNA carried unique molecular identifiers. One entry per CDR3 protein results from TCRdb running MiXCR on the PCR reads. Of more than 450,000 distinct CDR3 sequences listed, about 40% are singletons. Which antigens these TCRs recognize remains unknown. Study results and limitations: With TRBV5-6, TRBV5-1 and TRBV20-1 included, 5 or 6 TRBV segments were more frequent in patients than in controls.

Specimen: blood. Receptors originate from a girl aged 10 to 17 with multiple sclerosis.

The CDR3 region has the DNA TGTGCCAGCAGCAAGACAGGGGCGAGAGATACGCAGTATTTT. It is translated as CASSKTGARDTQYF. This chain connects TRBV12-3 or TRBV12-4 to TRBJ2-3; the match to TRBD1 covers 8 bases. The CDR3 runs 14 residues. The trim removed 6 bases at V and 5 bases at J, leaving 7 bases unmatched.

The chain couples TRBV7-2 to TRBJ2-1; D call uncertain. Trimming cost V 5 bases and J 9 bases, with 8 bases left between them. This CDR3 region has 11 residues. In germline, CDR1 is SGHTA, CDR2 FQGNSA. This CDR3 is CASSTRSEQFF. The CDR3, as DNA: TGTGCCAGCAGCACTCGGAGTGAGCAGTTCTTC.

The CDR3 DNA follows: TGTGCCAGCAGCTTAGACGTGGGACTGAACTACAATGAGCAGTTCTTC. Protein: CASSLDVGLNYNEQFF. The genes are TRBV7-9 and TRBJ2-1; D is perhaps TRBD2 (6 bases). The germline V gene has CDR1 SEHNR and CDR2 FQNEAQ (reference sequence). The CDR3 runs 16 residues. V lost 1 base and J 3 bases, leaving 13 bases between the germline ends.

The chain employs TRBV6-6 and TRBJ2-1; 8 bases are a match to TRBD1. The CDR3 spans 16 residues. Looked up from germline, CDR1 is MNHNY and CDR2 is SVGAGI (reference sequence). Unmatched junction bases numbered 5, after V lost 2 bases and J lost 2 bases. CDR3 protein: CASSYGQGRTYNEQFF. The CDR3 DNA reads TGTGCCAGCAGTTACGGACAGGGTCGCACCTACAATGAGCAGTTCTTC.

The chain couples TRBV6-5 to TRBJ2-7; no clear D gene. Trimming stripped 6 bases from V and 3 bases from J, with 18 bases between. The CDR3 is 15 residues long. CDR1 is MNHEY, CDR2 SVGAGI, per germline. CDR3 residues: CASSSPKAALYEQYF. DNA of the CDR3: TGTGCCAGCAGCTCCCCGAAGGCAGCCCTCTACGAGCAGTACTTC.

The chain carries TRBV6-2 or TRBV6-3 and TRBJ2-3, with a tentative D call TRBD2 (6 bases). The V and J ends lost 5 bases and 4 bases respectively, with 13 bases between them. The germline gives CDR1 MNHEY, CDR2 SVGEGT. The CDR3 extends over 14 amino acids. The DNA of the CDR3 is TGTGCCAGCAGTCATTGGGGCGGGGCAGATACGCAGTATTTT. It encodes CASSHWGGADTQYF.

In its sample, this clonotype was seen a few times. This rearrangement joins TRBV12-3 or TRBV12-4 to TRBJ2-4, with D perhaps assigned TRBD1 or TRBD2 (6 bases each). The J call could be wrong; TRBJ2-7 is a better fit for the DNA end. The CDR3 spans 19 residues. CDR3 region: CASSYHLGGGTAASYEQYF. The CDR3 DNA reads TGTGCCAGCAGCTATCATCTTGGGGGCGGGACGGCAGCGTCCTACGAGCAGTACTTC.

The V gene is TRBV10-3, the J gene TRBJ1-1; TRBD1 is a possible D gene (5 bases). V dropped 6 bases and J dropped 2 bases, with 19 bases sitting between them. Germline CDR1 is ENHRY and CDR2 is SYGVKD. This CDR3 region has 16 residues. This CDR3 reads CAISDPTARFNTEAFF. The CDR3 coding sequence is TGTGCCATCAGCGACCCGACAGCCCGATTTAACACTGAAGCTTTCTTT.

This clonotype occurred a few times. The rearrangement joins TRBV10-3 to TRBJ1-4; tentative D call: TRBD1 (5 bases). This CDR3 has 16 amino acids. Looked up from germline, CDR1 is ENHRY and CDR2 is SYGVKD. Trimming removed 5 bases from V and 6 bases from J, with 19 bases in between. CDR3 loop: CAISPQGPGGYEKLFF. CDR3 sequence (DNA): TGTGCCATCAGTCCTCAGGGACCCGGAGGTTATGAAAAACTGTTTTTT.

The CDR3 spells CASSLRQGYSNQPQHF. CDR3 nucleotides: TGTGCCAGCAGTTTAAGACAGGGCTATAGCAATCAGCCCCAGCATTTT. V usage is TRBV12-3 or TRBV12-4 and J usage is TRBJ1-5, with 7 nucleotides matching TRBD1. The ends lost 2 bases at V and 0 bases at J; junction bases unmatched: 4. The CDR3 covers 16 residues.

Here the CDR3 reads CASSLFGAGVNEQYF. The CDR3 DNA follows: TGTGCCAGCAGCCTCTTTGGGGCAGGGGTTAACGAGCAGTACTTC. The gene calls are TRBV13 and TRBJ2-7; D might be TRBD1 (6 bases). The CDR3 has 15 residues. V was cut by 5 bases and J by 5 bases, with 19 bases left in between. Germline V gene data show CDR1 as PRHDT and CDR2 as FYEKMQ (reference sequence). Using reference TRBV13 and TRBJ2-7 for the parts outside the CDR3, the full variable domain is AAGVIQSPRHLIKEKRETATLKCYPIPRHDTVYWYQQGPGQDPQFLISFYEKMQSDKGSIPDRFSAQQFSDYHSELNMSSLELGDSALYFCASSLFGAGVNEQYFGPGTRLTVT.

The gene calls are TRBV20-1 and TRBJ2-1, with 10 bases lining up with TRBD2. After removal of 5 bases from V and 6 bases from J, the junction contained 13 bases not matched to a gene. Germline V gene data show CDR1 as DFQATT and CDR2 as SNEGSKA (reference sequence). CDR3 length equals 16 residues. CDR3 protein: CSACEASGSVGNEQFF. CDR3 bases: TGCAGTGCTTGCGAGGCTAGCGGGAGTGTAGGCAATGAGCAGTTCTTC.

CDR3: CATSRDSLGRSSYEQYF. The CDR3 DNA is TGTGCCACCAGCAGGGACAGCTTAGGACGGAGCTCCTACGAGCAGTACTTC. The chain has TRBV15 and TRBJ2-7; maybe TRBD1 (6 bases). V was clipped by 3 bases and J by 0 bases, with 18 bases between them. This CDR3 is built from 17 residues. Germline CDR1 is LNHNV and CDR2 is YYDKDF (reference sequence).

V and J are TRBV4-1 and TRBJ2-7; D possibly matches TRBD1 or TRBD2 (5 bases each). The germline V and J ends were trimmed by 2 bases and 3 bases, with 11 bases remaining between them. The CDR3 spans 14 residues. From germline, CDR1 is MGHRA and CDR2 YSYEKL. CDR3 loop: CASSQSRGIYEQYF. CDR3 bases: TGCGCCAGCAGCCAATCCCGGGGCATCTACGAGCAGTACTTC.

The chain links TRBV12-3 or TRBV12-4 to TRBJ2-1; 14 bases line up with TRBD2. This CDR3 comprises 18 residues. After removal of 6 bases from V and 4 bases from J, the junction contained 11 bases not matched to a gene. The CDR3 DNA follows: TGTGCCAGCAGCCCTGGGACTAGCGGGAGAGGGCTTTACAATGAGCAGTTCTTC. Its translation: CASSPGTSGRGLYNEQFF.

The chain combines TRBV12-3 or TRBV12-4 with TRBJ2-6, with D unclear. Trimming stripped 5 bases from V and 2 bases from J, with 10 bases between. The CDR3 extends over 15 amino acids. CDR3 nucleotides: TGTGCCAGCAGTCTCCTGATGACTGGGGCCAACGTCCTGACTTTC. It encodes CASSLLMTGANVLTF.

The chain combines TRBV4-1 with TRBJ1-2; D gene ambiguous. The CDR3 loop spans 13 amino acids. Deletions cut 1 base from V and 8 bases from J, with 11 bases between. Germline V CDR1 and CDR2: MGHRA, YSYEKL. CDR3 protein: CASSQASGRGYTF. The DNA of the CDR3 is TGCGCCAGCAGCCAAGCGTCCGGGAGGGGCTACACCTTC.

The rearrangement uses TRBV7-2 and TRBJ2-3; D is perhaps TRBD2 (6 bases). The CDR3 loop spans 16 amino acids. Per the germline V gene, CDR1 is SGHTA and CDR2 is FQGNSA. V dropped 11 bases and J dropped 1 base, with 22 bases sitting between them. For the CDR3, the DNA is TGTGCCGGCACCCAAGGAGGGTTAGCGGGCACAGATACGCAGTATTTT. Translating gives CAGTQGGLAGTDTQYF.

The chain joins TRBV20-1 to TRBJ1-5, with D tentatively TRBD1 (6 bases). This CDR3 contains 15 residues. The germline V and J ends were trimmed by 5 bases and 0 bases, with 14 bases remaining between them. CDR1 is DFQATT, CDR2 SNEGSKA, per germline (reference sequence). The CDR3 coding sequence is TGCAGTGCTCTGGACAGAACCTATAGCAATCAGCCCCAGCATTTT. It encodes CSALDRTYSNQPQHF.

This clonotype showed up many times. The V call is TRBV7-9, the J call TRBJ2-7, with D hard to call. The CDR3 length is 12 residues. Trimming cost V 5 bases and J 0 bases, with 5 bases left between them. CDR1 and CDR2 (germline): SEHNR, FQNEAQ (reference sequence). The CDR3, as DNA: TGTGCCAGCAGCCCGGTCTCCTACGAGCAGTACTTC. Translating gives CASSPVSYEQYF. The variable domain in full, completed from reference TRBV7-9 and TRBJ2-7, reads DTGVSQNPRHKITKRGQNVTFRCDPISEHNRLYWYRQTLGQGPEFLTYFQNEAQLEKSRLLSDRFSAERPKGSFSTLEIQRTEQGDSAMYLCASSPVSYEQYFGPGTRLTVT.

This clonotype was seen at least ten times. The rearrangement links TRBV29-1 to TRBJ2-7; 9 nucleotides match TRBD1. The V gene's germline CDR1 is SQVTM and CDR2 ANQGSEA. V dropped 4 bases and J dropped 10; count of bases not matched to a gene: 8. The CDR3 is made up of 12 amino acids. The CDR3 spells CSVGKQGARQYF. The DNA of the CDR3 is TGCAGCGTTGGAAAACAGGGGGCGCGACAGTACTTC.

On this clonotype itself: This could be a read error, since a much larger clone is one nucleotide away. The chain carries TRBV12-3 or TRBV12-4 and TRBJ2-3; tentative D call: TRBD2 (5 bases). The length of the CDR3 is 14 residues. For the CDR3, the DNA is TGTGCCAGCAGTTCAGCGGAAAGCACAGATGCGCAGTATTTT. It translates to CASSSAESTDAQYF.

This clonotype was counted a few times. The rearrangement uses TRBV29-1 and TRBJ2-6, with D perhaps TRBD2 (5 bases). The CDR3 extends over 13 amino acids. Trimming took 4 bases from V and 4 from J, leaving 8 bases between them. CDR1 and CDR2 (germline): SQVTM, ANQGSEA. CDR3 loop: CSVGGLGANVLTF. The DNA for the CDR3 is TGCAGCGTTGGAGGGTTAGGGGCCAACGTCCTGACTTTC. The full variable domain, rest sourced from reference TRBV29-1 and TRBJ2-6, is SAVISQKPSRDICQRGTSLTIQCQVDSQVTMMFWYRQQPGQSLTLIATANQGSEATYESGFVIDKFPISRPNLTFSTLTVSNMSPEDSSIYLCSVGGLGANVLTFGAGSRLTVL.

The V call is TRBV12-3 or TRBV12-4, the J call TRBJ2-1; TRBD1 agrees at 8 bases. CDR3 size: 13 residues. V shed 6 bases and J 3 bases; nucleotides not matched to a gene: 1. The CDR3, as DNA: TGTGCCAGCAGCACAGGGGGCTACAATGAGCAGTTCTTC. This gives the protein CASSTGGYNEQFF.

CDR3: CASSGTAEPYEQYF. The DNA for the CDR3 is TGTGCCAGCAGCGGGACAGCTGAACCATACGAGCAGTACTTC. The chain joins TRBV27 to TRBJ2-7; 7 nucleotides match TRBD1. This CDR3 is 14 amino acids long. The V gene end was trimmed by 6 bases and the J gene end by 4 bases; junction bases not matched to a gene: 9. CDR1 is MNHEY and CDR2 is SMNVEV in the germline V gene (reference sequence).